The rows below give T cell receptor beta chains drawn from one sample of a study of blood T cells in healthy people across ages. MiXCR, applied by TCRdb to the 5' RACE reads, yields one record per CDR3 protein. The data hold 1.5 million to 2 million distinct CDR3 sequences, with 28% observed a single time. The sample consisted of blood. The receptors here all came from a woman aged 30 to 39 in good health. Both conserved end residues are part of each CDR3. Fields, in order: CDR3 DNA, CDR3 protein, V gene, J gene, D gene, clone size. The D gene is left open where the match is weak. The size of a clone is reported for some rows only, either as once, few or many, or as a class for expanded clones.

DNA: TGTGCCAGCAGTTTCAGGGATATGTACAATGAGCAGTTCTTC; CDR3: CASSFRDMYNEQFF; V: TRBV12-3/TRBV12-4; J: TRBJ2-1; D: NA; size: many
DNA: TGTGCCAGCAGTTACCTGAACTATGGCTACACCTTC; CDR3: CASSYLNYGYTF; V: TRBV28; J: TRBJ1-2; D: NA; size: few
DNA: TGTGCCAGCACCACTGATACTTGGGATGAAAAACTGTATTTT; CDR3: CASTTDTWDEKLYF; V: TRBV7-9; J: TRBJ2-3; D: NA; size: NA
DNA: TGCAGCGCAACGACAGGCACCTCTGGAAACACCATATATTTT; CDR3: CSATTGTSGNTIYF; V: TRBV29-1; J: TRBJ1-3; D: NA; size: NA
DNA: TGTGCCAGCAGTTTTGGACAGGCCACCCTTCAAGAGACCCAGTACTTC; CDR3: CASSFGQATLQETQYF; V: TRBV6-6; J: TRBJ2-5; D: TRBD1; size: few
DNA: TGTGCCAGCAGTGCCGGGGACACAACAAATCAGCCCCAGCATTTT; CDR3: CASSAGDTTNQPQHF; V: TRBV6-1; J: TRBJ1-5; D: NA; size: NA
DNA: TGTGCCAGCAGCTTCGAGGGTACTAGCGGCGAGCAGTTCTTC; CDR3: CASSFEGTSGEQFF; V: TRBV5-4; J: TRBJ2-1; D: TRBD2; size: few
DNA: TGCAGCGTTGTGATGGACATAGGGGCGAATGAGCAGTTCTTC; CDR3: CSVVMDIGANEQFF; V: TRBV29-1; J: TRBJ2-1; D: NA; size: many
DNA: TGTGCCGGCCGGAGGGGCTCAGGGGGCGGCGAGACCCAGTACTTC; CDR3: CAGRRGSGGGETQYF; V: TRBV2; J: TRBJ2-5; D: TRBD1; size: NA
DNA: TGCAGTGCTAGCAAGGACAGACTTGACGGGGGGCTGTTTTTT; CDR3: CSASKDRLDGGLFF; V: TRBV20-1; J: TRBJ2-2; D: NA; size: NA
DNA: TGTGCCAGCAGTCCCGGACAGACCTATGGCTACACCTTC; CDR3: CASSPGQTYGYTF; V: TRBV6-6; J: TRBJ1-2; D: NA; size: few
DNA: TGTGTCAGCAGGCGGGACAACTACGAGCAGTACTTC; CDR3: CVSRRDNYEQYF; V: TRBV12-3/TRBV12-4; J: TRBJ2-7; D: NA; size: NA
DNA: TGCGCCAGCAGCTTGGAAGGGGGCTATGGCTACACCTTC; CDR3: CASSLEGGYGYTF; V: TRBV7-9; J: TRBJ1-2; D: NA; size: many
DNA: TGCGCCAGCAGCTTGACCCATCCGAGGCCTACGCAGTATTTT; CDR3: CASSLTHPRPTQYF; V: TRBV5-1; J: TRBJ2-3; D: NA; size: NA
DNA: TGTGCCAGCAGATTCGGTTACCCCCGCTCTGGGGCCAACGTCCTGACTTTC; CDR3: CASRFGYPRSGANVLTF; V: TRBV28; J: TRBJ2-6; D: NA; size: NA
DNA: TGTGCCAGCAGTTTCAGAGGGGCCTATGGCTACATCTTC; CDR3: CASSFRGAYGYIF; V: TRBV12-3/TRBV12-4; J: TRBJ1-2; D: NA; size: NA
DNA: TGTGCCAGCAGCGCGCAGACAACGAACACTGAAGCTTTCTTT; CDR3: CASSAQTTNTEAFF; V: TRBV9; J: TRBJ1-1; D: NA; size: NA
DNA: TGTGCCAGCGCCTCGACAGGGGGCGCGTCACCCCTCCACTTT; CDR3: CASASTGGASPLHF; V: TRBV2; J: TRBJ1-6; D: TRBD1; size: NA
DNA: TGTGCCAGCAGTGAAGTCCTACGGGGGTTCAGTGGCTACACCTTC; CDR3: CASSEVLRGFSGYTF; V: TRBV2; J: TRBJ1-2; D: NA; size: NA
DNA: TGTGCCAGCAGTCAAGTGGCCGTTAATGAAAAACTGTTTTTT; CDR3: CASSQVAVNEKLFF; V: TRBV7-9; J: TRBJ1-4; D: NA; size: NA
DNA: TGCAGCGTTGAAAGCGACACAGAGAACACTGAAGCTTTCTTT; CDR3: CSVESDTENTEAFF; V: TRBV29-1; J: TRBJ1-1; D: NA; size: NA
DNA: TGTGCCAGCAGCTCGATTCGGGTTGGGGGCACTGAAGCTTTCTTT; CDR3: CASSSIRVGGTEAFF; V: TRBV7-9; J: TRBJ1-1; D: NA; size: few
DNA: TGCGCCAGCAGTAGACCCGGGGCCGACAATGAGCAGTTCTTC; CDR3: CASSRPGADNEQFF; V: TRBV10-1; J: TRBJ2-1; D: NA; size: NA
DNA: TGCAGTGCTAGAGATCGAGAATCCTATGGCTACACCTTC; CDR3: CSARDRESYGYTF; V: TRBV20-1; J: TRBJ1-2; D: NA; size: NA
DNA: TGCAGTGCTAGAGATCGCGGGGGCGGGGGATACGAGCAGTACTTC; CDR3: CSARDRGGGGYEQYF; V: TRBV20-1; J: TRBJ2-7; D: NA; size: few
DNA: TGTGCCAGCAGGAAGACAGGGAATAGTCAGCCCCAGCATTTT; CDR3: CASRKTGNSQPQHF; V: TRBV12-3/TRBV12-4; J: TRBJ1-5; D: TRBD1; size: NA
DNA: TGTGCCAGTAGTAACCAGCCGGGACTCTCCTACAATGAGCAGTTCTTC; CDR3: CASSNQPGLSYNEQFF; V: TRBV19; J: TRBJ2-1; D: NA; size: once
DNA: TGTGCCAGCAGTTCCGCCAGGGCCAGAAATCAGCCCCAGCATTTT; CDR3: CASSSARARNQPQHF; V: TRBV6-2/TRBV6-3; J: TRBJ1-5; D: NA; size: NA
DNA: TGCAGCGTTGCAGAAACAGGGGGGAACACTGAAGCTTTCTTT; CDR3: CSVAETGGNTEAFF; V: TRBV29-1; J: TRBJ1-1; D: TRBD1; size: NA
DNA: TGTGCCACCAGCATCCGGGACCCATGGGGCGAGCAGTACTTC; CDR3: CATSIRDPWGEQYF; V: TRBV15; J: TRBJ2-7; D: NA; size: NA
DNA: TGTGCCAGCAGTTTATCGGGGGCAGGGCAGCCGCCCCAGCATTTT; CDR3: CASSLSGAGQPPQHF; V: TRBV12-3/TRBV12-4; J: TRBJ1-5; D: NA; size: NA
DNA: TGCAGTGCCGTAGCGGGAGGGGGAGGAGGGGGCGAGCAGTACTTC; CDR3: CSAVAGGGGGGEQYF; V: TRBV20-1; J: TRBJ2-7; D: TRBD2; size: few
DNA: TGTGCCAGCATCAGGACTAGCGGGGAACATGAGCAGTTCTTC; CDR3: CASIRTSGEHEQFF; V: TRBV12-3/TRBV12-4; J: TRBJ2-1; D: TRBD2; size: many
DNA: TGCAGTGCTAGTGTGGCCCCGGGACAGGGTAATGAAAAACTGTTTTTT; CDR3: CSASVAPGQGNEKLFF; V: TRBV20-1; J: TRBJ1-4; D: TRBD1; size: few
DNA: TGTGCCAGCAGTTACTCGAGGAAGACCAACGAGCAGTACTTC; CDR3: CASSYSRKTNEQYF; V: TRBV6-5; J: TRBJ2-7; D: NA; size: NA
DNA: TGCAGCGTTGACGGACTAGCGGGGAGTTACGAGCAGTACTTC; CDR3: CSVDGLAGSYEQYF; V: TRBV29-1; J: TRBJ2-7; D: TRBD2; size: many
DNA: TGCAGTGCTAGCTTACTAGCGGGAAACACCGGGGAGCTGTTTTTT; CDR3: CSASLLAGNTGELFF; V: TRBV20-1; J: TRBJ2-2; D: TRBD2; size: few
DNA: TGTGCCAGCAGCAGGGGGACAGGAGCCAAAAACATTCAGTACTTC; CDR3: CASSRGTGAKNIQYF; V: TRBV21-1; J: TRBJ2-4; D: NA; size: NA
DNA: TGTACCAGCAGCTTAGCGCTAATGGCTGGGGCCAACGTCCTGACTTTC; CDR3: CTSSLALMAGANVLTF; V: TRBV7-2; J: TRBJ2-6; D: NA; size: few
DNA: TGTGCCAGCAGCTTAGCAAGCGGGAGGCTCCTGAACTACGAGCAGTACTTC; CDR3: CASSLASGRLLNYEQYF; V: TRBV7-2; J: TRBJ2-7; D: TRBD2; size: few
DNA: TGTGCCAGCAGTGAAAACTTCGGGGCTAAGTATTTT; CDR3: CASSENFGAKYF; V: TRBV2; J: TRBJ2-3; D: NA; size: NA
DNA: TGTGCCAGCAGCGTCCAACAGGGGACGGAGACCCAGTACTTC; CDR3: CASSVQQGTETQYF; V: TRBV7-2; J: TRBJ2-5; D: TRBD1; size: NA
DNA: TGTGCCAGCAGCCAAACCCGCTACGAGCAGTACTTC; CDR3: CASSQTRYEQYF; V: TRBV7-2; J: TRBJ2-7; D: NA; size: many
DNA: TGTGCCAGCAGTTCCGGGACAGGGCGTTCTGAGCAGTACTTC; CDR3: CASSSGTGRSEQYF; V: TRBV14; J: TRBJ2-7; D: TRBD1; size: NA
DNA: TGTGCCAGCAGTCCGCGGGCGACCTATGGCTACACCTTC; CDR3: CASSPRATYGYTF; V: TRBV2; J: TRBJ1-2; D: NA; size: NA
DNA: TGTGCCAGCAGCCCCCTCCCGCTAGCGGGGGAGCTCCAAGAGACCCAGTACTTC; CDR3: CASSPLPLAGELQETQYF; V: TRBV13; J: TRBJ2-5; D: TRBD2; size: many
DNA: TGCAGCGTGTCGCCTAGCGGGGCGGGAGCAGATACGCAGTATTTT; CDR3: CSVSPSGAGADTQYF; V: TRBV29-1; J: TRBJ2-3; D: TRBD2; size: NA